One sample yielded the 9 T cell receptor beta chains listed below, sequenced in a study of shared clonotypes between healthy human individuals. The protocol was immunoSEQ multiplex PCR, while the TCRdb copy is restricted to in-frame clones and leaves out a portion. The data show about 600,000 clones, 95% seen once. Positively selected for CCR7, the CD45RO-negative cells used as naive CD8 cells excluded terminally differentiated effector memory CD45RA+ cells. Sequencing used naive CD8+ T cells sorted from blood. These receptors originate from a young woman in good health.

The chain recombines TRBV5-4 with TRBJ1-3; no reliable D call. Germline V gene data show CDR1 as SGHNT and CDR2 as YYREEE (reference sequence). There are 17 residues in the CDR3. V was trimmed by 0 bases and J by 6 bases, leaving 19 bases between them. The CDR3 is CASSLAPHTKGENTIYF. In nucleotides, the CDR3 is TGTGCCAGCAGCTTGGCGCCGCATACAAAAGGAGAAAACACCATATATTTT.

The chain combines TRBV27 with TRBJ1-2; D is uncertain. V was shortened by 0 bases and J by 5 bases, with 7 bases between the two germline ends. The germline gives CDR1 MNHEY, CDR2 SMNVEV (reference sequence). The length of the CDR3 is 13 residues. The CDR3 spells CASSLSRQYGYTF. The CDR3, as DNA: TGTGCCAGCAGTTTATCCAGGCAGTATGGCTACACCTTC.

The chain is built from TRBV7-6 and TRBJ2-1, with D perhaps matching TRBD1 (6 bases). Germline assignment: CDR1 SGHVS and CDR2 FNYEAQ. V dropped 5 bases and J dropped 10 bases, with 15 bases sitting between them. The CDR3 has 13 residues. DNA for the CDR3: TGTGCCAGCAGCCCTTCAGGGGTCTGGGAGCAGTTCTTC. Protein product: CASSPSGVWEQFF.

V usage is TRBV2 and J usage is TRBJ2-7; no reliable D call. CDR1 is SNHLY and CDR2 is FYNNEI in the germline V gene. This CDR3 has 12 amino acids. V was clipped by 7 bases and J by 5 bases, with 12 bases between them. CDR3: CASTPGQNEQYF. For the CDR3, the DNA is TGTGCCAGCACCCCGGGCCAGAACGAGCAGTACTTC.

The CDR3 spells CASSPSYLGTPSYEQYF. The CDR3 DNA reads as TGCGCCAGCAGCCCATCTTATTTGGGGACCCCCTCCTACGAGCAGTACTTC. The V gene is TRBV4-1, the J gene TRBJ2-7; D possibly matches TRBD1 or TRBD2 (5 bases each). Looked up from germline, CDR1 is MGHRA and CDR2 is YSYEKL. The CDR3 extends over 17 amino acids. V was cut by 4 bases and J by 0 bases, with 19 bases left in between.

The rearrangement uses TRBV28 and TRBJ2-7, with D hard to call. Trimming removed 0 bases at V and 6 bases at J, with 9 bases between. The CDR3 consists of 13 residues. In germline, CDR1 is MDHEN, CDR2 SYDVKM. CDR3 loop: CASSLWVKSEQYF. The CDR3 bases are TGTGCCAGCAGTTTATGGGTCAAAAGCGAGCAGTACTTC.

The chain joins TRBV5-5 to TRBJ2-1, with D possibly TRBD1 on 6 matching bases. V was pared by 4 bases and J by 0 bases, with 14 bases between. CDR1 SGHKS and CDR2 YYEKEE come from the germline V gene (reference sequence). The CDR3 runs 16 residues. The CDR3 loop reads CASSGHRESSYNEQFF. The CDR3 region has the DNA TGTGCCAGCAGCGGCCACAGGGAGAGCTCCTACAATGAGCAGTTCTTC.

A word on this clone: Other DNA sequences in this specimen translate into the identical CDR3. The gene calls are TRBV5-1 and TRBJ2-3, with 10 bases matching TRBD1. V was pared by 4 bases and J by 4 bases, with 3 bases of the junction left unmatched. Germline V gene data show CDR1 as SGHRS and CDR2 as YFSETQ. The CDR3 consists of 14 residues. The CDR3 protein is CASSSGQGADTQYF. Here the CDR3 DNA reads TGCGCCAGCAGCAGCGGACAGGGGGCAGATACGCAGTATTTT.

The chain couples TRBV27 to TRBJ1-1; tentatively, D is TRBD1 (6 bases). Germline V CDR1 and CDR2: MNHEY, SMNVEV (reference sequence). Trimming left V 8 bases short and J 5 bases short, with 15 bases between. The CDR3 totals 13 residues. The CDR3: CASRTQGQTEAFF. CDR3 DNA sequence: TGTGCCAGCCGAACACAGGGTCAGACTGAAGCTTTCTTT.